Each of the 10 T cell receptor beta chains below was sequenced from the same sample in a study of response to subunit inactivated influenza vaccine. Each CDR3 protein gets one entry after TCRdb re-called the RT-PCR reads with MiXCR. The data contain about 500,000 distinct CDR3 sequences, around 7.9% of them singletons. This material consisted of PBMCs from blood, taken around 25 months after vaccination. The receptors come from a man in his fifties or sixties who received an inactivated influenza vaccine.

Only a few counts were recorded for this clonotype. V and J are TRBV4-3 and TRBJ2-4; D gene uncertain. Trimming pared 0 bases from V and 3 bases from J, leaving 9 bases between. Germline assignment: CDR1 LGHNA and CDR2 YSLEER. The CDR3 consists of 15 residues. In DNA form, the CDR3 reads TGCGCCAGCAGCCAAGATTTAGCTTACAAAAACATTCAGTACTTC. Protein: CASSQDLAYKNIQYF.

This clonotype was detected many times. This chain uses TRBV10-3 with TRBJ2-2; D is perhaps TRBD2 (5 bases). Trimming took off 4 bases at V and 6 bases at J, with 6 bases between the two ends. This CDR3 spans 12 amino acids. Germline-derived CDR1 and CDR2 are ENHRY and SYGVKD. The CDR3 DNA sequence: TGTGCCATCAGTGGGGAGCCCGGGGAGCTGTTTTTT. Translated: CAISGEPGELFF.

This clonotype was counted ten times or more. Mismatch with germline at one junction end may stem from a read error. V gene TRBV5-1 combines with J gene TRBJ1-2, with a tentative D call TRBD1 (6 bases). The CDR3 spans 14 residues. Germline assignment: CDR1 SGHRS and CDR2 YFSETQ. This CDR3 reads CASSLGQGLYGYTF. The CDR3 DNA sequence: TGTGCCAGCAGTTTGGGGCAGGGGCTCTATGGCTACACCTTC.

The CDR3 sequence: CSGGVAYEQYF. CDR3 nucleotide sequence: TGCAGCGGGGGGGTGGCCTACGAGCAGTACTTC. The rearrangement uses TRBV29-1 and TRBJ2-7; possible D gene TRBD2, 6 bases. The CDR3 is made up of 11 amino acids. In germline, CDR1 is SQVTM, CDR2 ANQGSEA. The V and J ends lost 7 bases and 2 bases respectively, with 9 bases between them.

V and J are TRBV6-1 and TRBJ1-4, with 9 bases aligning to TRBD1. The ends lost 5 bases at V and 11 bases at J; junction bases unmatched: 12. Germline V gene sequence: CDR1 MNHNS, CDR2 SASEGT. The CDR3 is made up of 15 amino acids. DNA for the CDR3: TGTGCCAGCAGTATCGGACAGGGGCGTTGGAGGAAACTGTTTTTT. This translates into CASSIGQGRWRKLFF.

This clonotype was observed at least ten times. The chain joins TRBV20-1 to TRBJ1-1; D call uncertain. V lost 6 bases, J lost 2 bases, and 16 bases lay in between. This CDR3 is built from 14 residues. Per the germline V gene, CDR1 is DFQATT and CDR2 is SNEGSKA (reference sequence). In nucleotides, the CDR3 is TGCAGTGCGCGAAGTATTGACCGCAACACTGAAGCTTTCTTT. It translates to CSARSIDRNTEAFF.

This CDR3 reads CASKANRGEQYF. In DNA form, the CDR3 reads TGCGCCAGTAAGGCGAATCGGGGCGAGCAGTACTTC. The V call is TRBV5-1, the J call TRBJ2-7, with D maybe TRBD2 (5 bases). V lost 8 bases, J lost 6 bases, and 15 bases lay in between. The CDR3 runs 12 residues. Germline V gene sequence: CDR1 SGHRS, CDR2 YFSETQ.

The V and J genes are TRBV20-1 and TRBJ1-4, with unresolved D. The germline V and J ends were trimmed by 5 bases and 2 bases, with 12 bases remaining between them. Germline V gene data show CDR1 as DFQATT and CDR2 as SNEGSKA (reference sequence). This CDR3 has 14 residues. CDR3 in amino acids: CSAAPAVTNEKLFF. The CDR3 DNA is TGCAGTGCTGCCCCGGCGGTCACTAATGAAAAACTGTTTTTT.

This clonotype was observed a handful of times. V is TRBV5-1 and J is TRBJ2-5, with D perhaps TRBD1 (6 bases). The germline gives CDR1 SGHRS, CDR2 YFSETQ. The CDR3 is 14 residues long. V lost 1 base and J lost 5, with 12 bases in between. The DNA of the CDR3 is TGCGCCAGCAGCTTGTCGGGACACGTGGAGACCCAGTACTTC. Amino acid sequence: CASSLSGHVETQYF.

This sequence joins TRBV20-1 and TRBJ2-7; TRBD2 matches at 9 bases. Germline V CDR1 and CDR2: DFQATT, SNEGSKA (reference sequence). Trimming took 0 bases from V and 12 from J; bases not matched to a gene: 15. The CDR3 totals 15 residues. This chain's CDR3 is CSARDLLAGLSSTYF. CDR3 nucleotide sequence: TGCAGTGCTAGAGATCTCCTAGCGGGGTTGTCTTCCACGTACTTC.